This T cell receptor (beta chain) originates from a study of T-cell memory formation after mild COVID-19. The study's findings and limits: Whether second-wave clones peaking at day 37 were SARS-CoV-2 specific went unconfirmed.

Germline V CDR1 and CDR2: DFQATT, SNEGSKA (reference sequence). The CDR3 sequence is 14 residues long. Trimming left V 0 bases short and J 1 base short, with 7 bases between. This clonotype came up a few times. What it binds is not known. TCRdb re-called the 5' RACE reads with MiXCR, one entry per CDR3 protein. The data contain 400,000 to 500,000 distinct CDR3 sequences, more than 20% of them singletons. The chain is built from TRBV20-1 and TRBJ1-5; D is unresolved. Sequencing was carried out using PBMCs or a T cell subset sorted from them (not recorded which). The clonotype comes from an adult woman who had mild COVID-19 (a few samples of this study predate the infection). Cell type and time point are not known. CDR3 sequence (DNA): TGCAGTGCTAGAGATCAGCAGAGCAATCAGCCCCAGCATTTT. Protein product: CSARDQQSNQPQHF.